The 26 T cell receptor beta chains reported below all come from one sample, sequenced in a study of T-cell memory formation after mild COVID-19. TCRdb independently ran MiXCR on the 5' RACE reads; one entry per CDR3 protein. The top ten hold 20% to 25% of the sample, which has roughly 450,000 distinct CDR3 sequences, about a sixth seen once. The sequenced material came from PBMCs or a T cell subset sorted from them (not recorded which). These receptors all stem from a young man who had mild COVID-19 (a few samples of this study predate the infection). Cell type and time point are not known.

J is TRBJ1-5 and V is TRBV12-3 or TRBV12-4; D gene ambiguous. The CDR3 length is 15 residues. The V gene lost 2 bases and the J gene lost 5 bases, with 13 bases spanning the gap. CDR3 sequence reads: CASSLRGRLDQPQHF. CDR3 bases: TGTGCCAGCAGTTTACGCGGACGGTTAGATCAGCCCCAGCATTTT.

This clonotype was observed a handful of times. This rearrangement joins TRBV3-1 to TRBJ1-1; possibly TRBD1 for D (6 bases). V was cut by 2 bases and J by 0 bases, with 10 bases left in between. Germline V lookup: CDR1 LGHDT, CDR2 YNNKEL (reference sequence). This CDR3 comprises 15 residues. The CDR3 sequence is CASSQRTAMNTEAFF. The DNA for the CDR3 is TGTGCCAGCAGCCAACGGACAGCCATGAACACTGAAGCTTTCTTT. Full variable domain (missing parts from reference TRBV3-1 and TRBJ1-1): DTAVSQTPKYLVTQMGNDKSIKCEQNLGHDTMYWYKQDSKKFLKIMFSYNNKELIINETVPNRFSPKSPDKAHLNLHINSLELGDSAVYFCASSQRTAMNTEAFFGQGTRLTVV.

This clonotype was detected only a few times. The chain is built from TRBV27 and TRBJ2-3; tentatively, D is TRBD2 (6 bases). V dropped 6 bases and J dropped 6 bases, with 13 bases sitting between them. The germline V gene has CDR1 MNHEY and CDR2 SMNVEV (reference sequence). This CDR3 spans 13 amino acids. CDR3 residues: CASRLGGYDTQYF. Written as DNA, the CDR3 is TGTGCCAGCAGACTCGGGGGATATGATACGCAGTATTTT.

The CDR3 DNA reads TGTGCCAGCTCTAATGAGGCGGGGGGTAATGAGCAGTTCTTC. Its translation is CASSNEAGGNEQFF. The rearrangement uses TRBV2 and TRBJ2-1; 8 bases agree with TRBD2. The CDR3 runs to 14 residues. Trimming cost V 8 bases and J 7 bases; bases outside gene matches: 10. Germline V gene lookup returns CDR1 SNHLY and CDR2 FYNNEI.

This clonotype has only a few counts. V is TRBV6-1 and J is TRBJ2-7; TRBD1 is a possible D gene (6 bases). Germline CDR1 reads MNHNS; CDR2 reads SASEGT. The CDR3 has 14 residues. Trimming stripped 10 bases from V and 0 bases from J, with 16 bases between. CDR3 residues: CATLLGGASYEQYF. In DNA form, the CDR3 reads TGTGCCACCTTACTTGGGGGCGCCTCCTACGAGCAGTACTTC.

The chain carries TRBV6-2 or TRBV6-3 and TRBJ1-2, with a tentative D call TRBD1 (6 bases). CDR3 length: 15 residues. Germline V CDR1 and CDR2: MNHEY, SVGEGT. V lost 6 bases to trimming and J lost 3 bases, with 17 bases between them. Written as DNA, the CDR3 is TGTGCCAGCAGGACCCTGGGGGCTGCGGACTATGGCTACACCTTC. This gives the protein CASRTLGAADYGYTF.

This clonotype was detected a few times. The gene calls are TRBV2 and TRBJ2-5; TRBD1 matches 7 bases. The J segment lost 1 base and the V segment lost 8 bases, leaving 7 bases of the junction unmatched. In germline, CDR1 is SNHLY, CDR2 FYNNEI. This CDR3 contains 14 residues. The CDR3 reads CASRSRTGQETQYF. The CDR3 DNA reads as TGTGCCAGCCGTAGTCGGACAGGCCAAGAGACCCAGTACTTC.

This sequence joins TRBV6-5 and TRBJ1-2; a possible D gene is TRBD1 (5 bases). Trimming took 0 bases from V and 4 from J, leaving 15 bases between them. Germline-derived CDR1 and CDR2 are MNHEY and SVGAGI. CDR3 size: 16 residues. The CDR3 DNA sequence: TGTGCCAGCAGTTACTCGGGGACGGACCGAGGCTATGGCTACACCTTC. It specifies CASSYSGTDRGYGYTF.

This clonotype was counted a few times. The CDR3 nucleotides read TGTGCCATCAGTGACGGCGGGTACACAGATACGCAGTATTTT. It is translated as CAISDGGYTDTQYF. This chain connects TRBV10-3 to TRBJ2-3, with D possibly matching TRBD2 (5 bases). The CDR3 loop spans 14 amino acids. V shed 3 bases and J shed 2 bases, with 9 bases lying between them. Per germline, CDR1 ENHRY and CDR2 SYGVKD.

This sequence joins TRBV5-1 and TRBJ2-3; 7 bases line up with TRBD2. The germline V gene has CDR1 SGHRS and CDR2 YFSETQ. Trimming removed 2 bases from V and 0 bases from J; junction bases left unmatched: 6. The CDR3 runs 16 residues. The CDR3 DNA sequence: TGCGCCAGCAGCTTCGGAGCGGGGTCTAGCACAGATACGCAGTATTTT. Its translation: CASSFGAGSSTDTQYF.

This chain joins TRBV5-1 and TRBJ2-1; D gene ambiguous. The ends were cut back, 0 bases at V and 4 bases at J, with 17 bases in the middle. The CDR3 is made up of 17 amino acids. The V gene's germline CDR1 is SGHRS and CDR2 YFSETQ. CDR3: CASSLGLQTLLYNEQFF. CDR3 sequence (DNA): TGCGCCAGCAGCTTGGGTCTACAAACGCTCCTTTACAATGAGCAGTTCTTC.

The chain employs TRBV5-1 and TRBJ1-1; TRBD1 is a possible D gene (6 bases). The CDR3 extends over 16 amino acids. The germline CDR1 and CDR2 sequences are SGHRS and YFSETQ. V lost 3 bases to trimming and J lost 4 bases, with 19 bases between them. CDR3 in amino acids: CASSSYPLQGATEAFF. CDR3 in DNA: TGCGCCAGCAGCTCATATCCGTTACAGGGAGCCACTGAAGCTTTCTTT.

V and J are TRBV18 and TRBJ2-7; no firm D call. Between the trimmed V and J ends, which lost 1 base and 3 bases, there was a span of 7 bases. From germline, CDR1 is KGHSH and CDR2 LQKENI. The CDR3 consists of 13 residues. The CDR3, as DNA: TGTGCCAGCTCACCACAGGGCCGCTACGAGCAGTACTTC. This codes for CASSPQGRYEQYF.

This clonotype occurred a few times. This chain uses TRBV10-1 with TRBJ2-3, with 8 bases that match TRBD1. The germline V gene has CDR1 WNHNN and CDR2 SYGVQD (reference sequence). The CDR3 sequence is 12 residues long. The ends lost 3 bases at V and 15 bases at J; junction bases unmatched: 8. The CDR3, as DNA: TGCGCCAGCAGTGAAGGCCAGGGGGCAGGTTATTTT. As protein: CASSEGQGAGYF.

The chain couples TRBV5-1 to TRBJ2-1, with 9 positions matching TRBD1. The V segment lost 0 bases and the J segment 6 bases; nucleotides outside the gene matches: 1. The CDR3 runs 14 residues. Germline V gives CDR1 SGHRS, CDR2 YFSETQ. The CDR3 nucleotides are TGCGCCAGCAGCTTGGGGGGACAGGGCAATGAGCAGTTCTTC. This encodes CASSLGGQGNEQFF.

V is TRBV5-1 and J is TRBJ2-7, with D maybe TRBD1 (5 bases). This CDR3 comprises 13 residues. CDR1 and CDR2 (germline): SGHRS, YFSETQ. Trimming shortened V by 5 bases and J by 4 bases, and 13 bases separated the two germline ends. CDR3 DNA sequence: TGCGCCAGCAGGAGACAGAACCAATACGAGCAGTACTTC. Encoded protein: CASRRQNQYEQYF.

The genes are TRBV19 and TRBJ2-7; 9 bases are a match to TRBD1. The V and J ends lost 3 bases and 5 bases, in that order; junction bases with no gene match: 5. Germline V gene lookup returns CDR1 LNHDA and CDR2 SQIVND (reference sequence). The CDR3 length is 14 residues. CDR3 region: CASSIVGTGNEQYF. Here the CDR3 DNA reads TGTGCCAGTAGTATCGTCGGGACAGGGAACGAGCAGTACTTC.

The J gene is TRBJ1-1, the V gene TRBV4-1; D possibly corresponds to TRBD1 (5 bases). V lost 5 bases and J 4 bases, leaving 11 bases between the germline ends. The CDR3 runs 13 residues. The germline V gene has CDR1 MGHRA and CDR2 YSYEKL. The DNA for the CDR3 is TGCGCCAGCAGCTCCTTTGGGGGCACTGAAGCTTTCTTT. Translation: CASSSFGGTEAFF.

The rearrangement links TRBV4-3 to TRBJ2-1; D is perhaps TRBD2 (6 bases). The V end was cut by 4 bases, the J end by 9 bases, with 22 bases between. The CDR3 sequence is 16 residues long. The germline V gene has CDR1 LGHNA and CDR2 YSLEER. The CDR3 sequence: CASSPAGTHGFAEQFF. The CDR3 region has the DNA TGCGCCAGCAGCCCGGCCGGGACTCATGGTTTCGCTGAGCAGTTCTTC.

This clonotype was seen more than once but under ten times. The V and J genes are TRBV18 and TRBJ1-4; the D is unclear. V was trimmed by 6 bases and J by 6 bases, leaving 11 bases between them. Per the germline V gene, CDR1 is KGHSH and CDR2 is LQKENI. The CDR3 contains 13 residues. CDR3 protein: CASSFYTDEKLFF. The CDR3 bases are TGTGCCAGCTCTTTTTACACTGATGAAAAACTGTTTTTT.

The sample holds a few counts of this clonotype. The CDR3 coding sequence is TGCGCCAGCAGCTTATTCCTTTTTAACTATGGCTACACCTTC. Protein product: CASSLFLFNYGYTF. The chain carries TRBV5-1 and TRBJ1-2; D is uncertain. The CDR3 has 14 amino acids. The germline V and J ends were trimmed by 2 bases and 1 base, with 9 bases remaining between them. CDR1 is SGHRS and CDR2 is YFSETQ in the germline V gene.

The rearrangement links TRBV29-1 to TRBJ2-7; D is perhaps TRBD1 (6 bases). The CDR3 sequence is 13 residues long. V lost 4 bases and J lost 1, with 11 bases in between. Per the germline V gene, CDR1 is SQVTM and CDR2 is ANQGSEA. This CDR3 reads CSVAQGLSYEQYF. DNA for the CDR3: TGCAGCGTTGCACAGGGTTTGTCCTACGAGCAGTACTTC.

This clonotype has only a few counts. The gene calls are TRBV5-4 and TRBJ1-2; D gene unclear. Trimming left V 0 bases short and J 7 bases short, with 16 bases between. The CDR3 is 15 amino acids. Germline V CDR1 and CDR2: SGHNT, YYREEE (reference sequence). As DNA, the CDR3 is TGTGCCAGCAGCTTGGCCTACGAGGGCTGGATTGGCTACACCTTC. Encoded protein: CASSLAYEGWIGYTF.

This clonotype was counted between two and nine times. The chain combines TRBV21-1 with TRBJ2-1; the table gives TRBD2 as D, unverified against the DNA. TRBV21-1 represents a pseudogene. The CDR3 totals 13 residues. The CDR3 coding sequence is TGTGCCAGCAGCAAAGGGGGGGGACTAGATCTGTTCTTC. Amino acid sequence: CASSKGGGLDLFF.

This chain links TRBV28 with TRBJ2-7; 9 positions agree with TRBD1. This CDR3 contains 15 residues. With 6 bases clipped from V and 6 bases from J, the junction kept 12 bases outside the gene matches. The germline V gene encodes CDR1 MDHEN and CDR2 SYDVKM. The CDR3 DNA follows: TGTGCCAGCAGCCCCGGGACAGGGAGTTCCCTCGAGCAGTACGTC. Protein sequence: CASSPGTGSSLEQYV.

This clonotype has a handful of counts. The chain employs TRBV18 and TRBJ1-2; TRBD1 aligns across 9 bases. The CDR3 is made up of 14 amino acids. Per the germline V gene, CDR1 is KGHSH and CDR2 is LQKENI. Unmatched junction bases numbered 6, after V lost 2 bases and J lost 8 bases. In DNA, the CDR3 is TGTGCCAGCTCACCAGAGGGACAGGGTTCGGGCTACACCTTC. Its protein product is CASSPEGQGSGYTF.